This T cell receptor beta chain was identified during a study of blood T cell repertoires in COVID-19. Study at large: COVID-19 samples, acute and convalescent, were from the United States, Italy and Spain.

In the source study's methods: Quantification of nucleated cells was approximated via reference gene primer amplification. Clones were sequenced by immunoSEQ multiplex PCR, and TCRdb holds only the in-frame ones, with some missing. That table furnishes V, J and clone size, whereas the DNA furnished D and trimming. The sample has 350,000 to 400,000 clones, about 90% seen once; the top ten hold 3%. V lost 0 bases and J lost 8, with 14 bases in between. Germline V gene data show CDR1 as SGHKS and CDR2 as YYEKEE (reference sequence). The CDR3 totals 15 residues. In assigning cohorts, the study relied on participant-reported clinical history.

The genes are TRBV5-5 and TRBJ1-4; no clear D. The sequence was obtained from a woman between 25 and 40 years old who had recovered from COVID-19. Sequencing was done on a sample of PBMCs or T cells enriched from blood (not recorded which). Here the CDR3 DNA reads TGTGCCAGCAGCTTGGTGGCGGGCGTTGTCGAAAAACTGTTTTTT. Encoded protein: CASSLVAGVVEKLFF.